The present T cell receptor beta chain was sequenced within a study of early stage breast cancer tumors listed by TCRdb under 2017. Background for the entire study: Of the approximately 15 invasive breast tumors, twelve were found to be estrogen receptor-positive, progesterone receptor-positive and HER2-negative. The samples as a whole yielded approximately 2,800,000 detected templates, corresponding to 900,000 to 1,100,000 unique clonotypes. About 70% of the 12 ER+/PR+/HER2- tumors were invasive ductal carcinomas, while the other four were invasive lobular carcinomas. On average, each sample had 8 to 10-fold read coverage.

Each sample was amplified as two independent genomic DNA replicates: roughly 0.5 ug for blood and about 1.5 ug for tumor or normal breast. TCRB sequencing of genomic DNA was carried out with the ImmunoSeq Intro kit according to the manufacturer's instructions. For absolute quantification, the 31-cycle multiplex PCR included proprietary primers along with spike-in control sequences. Single-end 150-bp reads were used to sequence an 87-bp fragment spanning the CDR3 plus the flanking V and J genes. Seven samples, with two replicates for each sample, were multiplexed per lane of an Illumina MiSeq using version 3.0 chemistry. Concerning the study's data processing: Raw data were processed with the vendor's proprietary pipeline, and both replicates were merged into a single result per sample. A clonotype was defined as productive rearrangements that share the same V-gene family, CDR3 amino acid sequence and J-gene segment. Clonality was computed as 1 minus the normalized Shannon entropy (Pielou evenness) of TCRB abundances. T cell density was estimated by dividing total templates by the number of input cells inferred from the DNA input amount. Recon, run with its default parameters, was used to estimate overall repertoire diversity and clonality. Tumor-enriched clonotypes were defined as having over 0.1% abundance in tumor and at least 32-fold higher abundance than in normal breast. TCRdb provides this immuneACCESS table in a form limited to in-frame rearrangements. Some clones are lacking; in checked studies, under half of them reflect an unresolved V gene, and why the rest are absent is not known. V, J and clone size reflect that table, while D and trimming were determined from the DNA. The table for this sample lists tens of thousands of clones; about 80% of them were counted only once. Of the sample, roughly 3.4% is held by the ten largest clones.

This clone was observed a single time. The target of this receptor is not known. Per-base quality was not reported, and no clone a single base away is much larger than it. V is clipped by 4 bases and J by 6 bases, and the sequence between their germline boundaries is 11 bases long. According to the germline V gene (reference sequence), CDR1 reads SGHKS and CDR2 reads YYEKEE. CDR3 length: 13 amino acids, cysteine to phenylalanine. Left in the record is the CDR3 DNA by itself, 39 bases read in frame from the first base. The study profiled bulk TCR beta-chain repertoires in matched peripheral blood, tumor and adjacent normal breast tissue taken from some 17 patients with early-stage breast cancer. Before surgery, roughly 4.5-11 mL of whole blood was collected in EDTA tubes and processed within 2 hours. Peripheral blood mononuclear cells were isolated by Ficoll-Paque centrifugation in SepMate-50 tubes. For storage in liquid nitrogen, PBMCs were cryopreserved as aliquots of roughly 1.8 to 4 million cells in roughly 90% FBS with around 10% DMSO. The Qiagen AllPrep DNA/RNA Mini kit was used to extract genomic DNA.

Beyond this particular receptor, the publication reports: Greater similarity was observed between blood and normal breast repertoires than between blood and tumor repertoires, and tumor was distinguished from normal in about 90% of the 16 patients when each tissue was compared with blood. Compared with adjacent normal breast tissue, tumors had around 2.5-fold higher T cell density and higher clonality. Sequencing bulk genomic DNA from unsorted cells could not capture chain pairing or functional markers like CD4, CD8 and FOXP3. Because the cohort was small, a breakdown by tumor subtype could not be done. Enriched TCRB sequences shared across patients were mostly commonly generated sequences, unlikely to play an important role in the tumor microenvironment.

Sequencing was performed on blood. The clonotype comes from a person aged 25 to 39 with breast cancer. The chain joins TRBV5-5 to TRBJ2-1; there is no confident call for the D gene. The CDR3 reads CASSIGLFNEQFF. The DNA sequence is as follows: TGTGCCAGCAGCATAGGTTTGTTCAATGAGCAGTTCTTC. Outside the CDR3, residues come from the reference TRBV5-5 and TRBJ2-1 proteins, so the full variable domain is: DAGVTQSPTHLIKTRGQQVTLRCSPISGHKSVSWYQQVLGQGPQFIFQYYEKEERGRGNFPDRFSARQFPNYSSELNVNALLLGDSALYLCASSIGLFNEQFFGPGTRLTVL.